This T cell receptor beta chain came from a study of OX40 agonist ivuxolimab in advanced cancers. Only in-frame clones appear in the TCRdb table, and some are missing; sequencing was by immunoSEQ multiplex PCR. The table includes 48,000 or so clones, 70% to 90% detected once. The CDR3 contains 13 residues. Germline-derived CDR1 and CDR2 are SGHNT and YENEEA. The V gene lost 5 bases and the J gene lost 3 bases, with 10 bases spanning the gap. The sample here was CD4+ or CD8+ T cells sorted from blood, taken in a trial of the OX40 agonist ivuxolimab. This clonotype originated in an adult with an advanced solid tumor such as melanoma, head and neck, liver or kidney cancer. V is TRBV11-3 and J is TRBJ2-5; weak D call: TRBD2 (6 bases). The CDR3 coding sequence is TGTGCCAGCAGCCCTGCGGGGAAAGAGACCCAGTACTTC. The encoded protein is CASSPAGKETQYF.